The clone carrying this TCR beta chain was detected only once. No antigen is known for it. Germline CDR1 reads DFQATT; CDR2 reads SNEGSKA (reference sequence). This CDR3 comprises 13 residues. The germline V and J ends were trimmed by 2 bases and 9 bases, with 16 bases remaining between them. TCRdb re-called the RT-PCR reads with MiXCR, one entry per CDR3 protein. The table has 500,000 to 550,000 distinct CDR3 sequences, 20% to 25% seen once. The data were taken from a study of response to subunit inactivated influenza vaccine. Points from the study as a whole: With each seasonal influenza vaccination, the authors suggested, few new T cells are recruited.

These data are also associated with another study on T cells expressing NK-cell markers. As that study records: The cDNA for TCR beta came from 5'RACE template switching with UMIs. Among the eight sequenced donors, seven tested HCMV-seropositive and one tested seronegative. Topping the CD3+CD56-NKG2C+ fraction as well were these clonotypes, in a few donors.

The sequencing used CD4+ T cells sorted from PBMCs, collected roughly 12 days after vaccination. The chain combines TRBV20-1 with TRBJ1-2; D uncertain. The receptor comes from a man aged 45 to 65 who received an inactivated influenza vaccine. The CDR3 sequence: CSARHGLLRSYTF. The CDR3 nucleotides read TGCAGTGCTAGACACGGACTCCTGAGGAGCTACACCTTC.